This entry features one TCR beta chain sequence. The sample belongs to a study of blood T cell repertoires in COVID-19. About the study: The analysed material was cDNA or gDNA that came from T cells, B-cell-depleted T cells, or PBMCs.

In the authors' methods: Reference gene primers were amplified, and this amplification served to estimate nucleated cell counts. Produced via immunoSEQ multiplex PCR; TCRdb's table is partial and in-frame only. V and J calls plus clone size are reproduced from that table; the DNA served to infer D and trimming. There are about 100,000 clones in the sample; around 87% occur only once, and approximately 10% lies in the top ten. There are 15 residues in the CDR3. In germline, CDR1 is MGHDK, CDR2 SYGVNS. The V gene lost 1 base and the J gene lost 6 bases, with 15 bases spanning the gap. The rearrangement uses TRBV25-1 and TRBJ1-1; D is undetermined. Sequencing used peripheral blood. The sequence was obtained from a woman aged 25 to 39 with acute or convalescent COVID-19. In nucleotides, the CDR3 is TGTGCCAGCAGTGAATGGAGGGTTCTGTCGCCTGAAGCTTTCTTT. It translates to CASSEWRVLSPEAFF.